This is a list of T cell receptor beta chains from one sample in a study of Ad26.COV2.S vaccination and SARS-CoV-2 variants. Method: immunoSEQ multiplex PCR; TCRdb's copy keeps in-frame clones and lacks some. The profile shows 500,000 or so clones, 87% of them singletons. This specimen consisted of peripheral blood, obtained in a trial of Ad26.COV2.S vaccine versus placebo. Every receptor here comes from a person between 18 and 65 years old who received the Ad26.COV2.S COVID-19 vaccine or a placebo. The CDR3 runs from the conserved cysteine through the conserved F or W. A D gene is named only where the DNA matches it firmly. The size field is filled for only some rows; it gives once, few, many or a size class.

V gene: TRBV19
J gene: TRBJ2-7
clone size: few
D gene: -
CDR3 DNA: TGTGCCAGTAGTATAGCAGGGTTCGGCTCCTACGAGCAGTACTTC
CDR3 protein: CASSIAGFGSYEQYF

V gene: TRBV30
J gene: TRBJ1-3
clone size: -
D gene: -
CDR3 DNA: TGTGCCTGGATGGTGGGGGGTGGAAACACCATATATTTT
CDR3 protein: CAWMVGGGNTIYF

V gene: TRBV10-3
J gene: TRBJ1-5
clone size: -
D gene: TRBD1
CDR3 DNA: TGTGCCATCAGTGTGGACAGGGTTCAGCCCCAGCATTTT
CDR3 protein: CAISVDRVQPQHF

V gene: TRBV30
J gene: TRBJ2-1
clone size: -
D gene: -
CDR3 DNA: TGTGCCTGGAGTCGTGTGTTACTGCAAAACAATGAGCAGTTCTTC
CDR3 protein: CAWSRVLLQNNEQFF

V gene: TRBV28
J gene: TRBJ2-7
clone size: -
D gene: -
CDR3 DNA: TGTGCCAGCAGTCCCTCGGTCTACGAGCAGTACTTC
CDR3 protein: CASSPSVYEQYF

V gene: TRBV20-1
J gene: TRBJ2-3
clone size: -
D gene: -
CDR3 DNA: TGCAGTGCTAGTTTACCACTTTTACGCACAGATACGCAGTATTTT
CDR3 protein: CSASLPLLRTDTQYF

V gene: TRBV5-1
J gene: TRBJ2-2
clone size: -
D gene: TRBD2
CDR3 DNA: TGCGCCAGTTCTAATCCGGGACTAGCGAACACCGGGGAGCTGTTTTTT
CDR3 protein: CASSNPGLANTGELFF

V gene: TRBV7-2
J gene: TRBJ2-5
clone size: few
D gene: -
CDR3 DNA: TGTGCCAGCAGCGGCCTTGGGACTCTCCCGGGGGAGACCCAGTACTTC
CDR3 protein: CASSGLGTLPGETQYF

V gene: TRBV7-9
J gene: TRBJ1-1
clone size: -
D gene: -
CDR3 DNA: TGTGCCAGCAGCTTCCCCCTAAAGACGGCGAACACTGAAGCTTTCTTT
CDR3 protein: CASSFPLKTANTEAFF

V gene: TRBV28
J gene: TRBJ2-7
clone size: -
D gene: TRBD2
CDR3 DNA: TGTGCCAGCAGTCCCCGAAGCGGGAGGGTTATCTACGAGCAGTACTTC
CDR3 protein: CASSPRSGRVIYEQYF

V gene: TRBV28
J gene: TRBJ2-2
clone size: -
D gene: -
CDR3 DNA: TGTGCCAGCAGTCCCCTAGCCGGGGAGCTGTTTTTT
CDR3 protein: CASSPLAGELFF

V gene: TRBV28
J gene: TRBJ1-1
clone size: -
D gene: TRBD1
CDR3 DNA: TGTGCCAGCAAGATAACAGGGGGCGTCACTGAAGCTTTCTTT
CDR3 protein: CASKITGGVTEAFF

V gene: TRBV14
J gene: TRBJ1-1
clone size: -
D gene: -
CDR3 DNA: TGTGCCAGCAGTCACAGGGCTGCGAACACTGAAGCTTTCTTT
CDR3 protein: CASSHRAANTEAFF

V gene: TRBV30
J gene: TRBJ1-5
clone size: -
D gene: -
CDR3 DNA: TGTGCCTGGAGTGACGGACCGGGCAATCAGCCCCAGCATTTT
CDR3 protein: CAWSDGPGNQPQHF

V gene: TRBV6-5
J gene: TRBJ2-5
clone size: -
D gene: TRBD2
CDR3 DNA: TGTGCCAGCAGCTACGGTGGGCGGGAGGTGGAGACCCAGTACTTC
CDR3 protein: CASSYGGREVETQYF

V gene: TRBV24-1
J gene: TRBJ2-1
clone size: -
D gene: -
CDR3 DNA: TGTGCCACCAGTGGAGGGGGCTACAATGAGCAGTTCTTC
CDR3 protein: CATSGGGYNEQFF

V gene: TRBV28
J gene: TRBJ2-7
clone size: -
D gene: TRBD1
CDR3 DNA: TGTGCCAGCCGCACAGGGGTCCCCTACGAGCAGTACTTC
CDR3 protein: CASRTGVPYEQYF

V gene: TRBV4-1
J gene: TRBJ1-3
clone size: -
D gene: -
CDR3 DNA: TGCGCCAGCAGCCAAGTCAGTGGAAACACCATATATTTT
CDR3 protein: CASSQVSGNTIYF

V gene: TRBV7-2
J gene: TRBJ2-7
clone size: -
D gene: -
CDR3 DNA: TGTGCCAGCAGCTTAGAGGTACGGGACTACGAGCAGTACTTC
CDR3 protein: CASSLEVRDYEQYF

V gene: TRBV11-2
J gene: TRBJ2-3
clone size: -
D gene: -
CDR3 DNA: TGTGCCAGCAGCTTAGATGGGCTAGCCCGACGGGAGGATACGCAGTATTTT
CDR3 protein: CASSLDGLARREDTQYF

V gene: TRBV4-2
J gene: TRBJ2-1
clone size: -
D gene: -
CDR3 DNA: TGTGCCAGCAGCCAAGGGGACGGGTGGGGTGAGCAGTTCTTC
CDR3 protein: CASSQGDGWGEQFF

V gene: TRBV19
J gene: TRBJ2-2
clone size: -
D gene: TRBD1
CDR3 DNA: TGTGCCAGTAGACCCTCGGGACAGGGTAACACCGGGGAGCTGTTTTTT
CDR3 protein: CASRPSGQGNTGELFF

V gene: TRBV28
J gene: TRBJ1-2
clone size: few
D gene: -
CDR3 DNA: TGTGCCAGCAGCCTCCAACAGGGTAGGAGGTATGGCTACACCTTC
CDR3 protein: CASSLQQGRRYGYTF

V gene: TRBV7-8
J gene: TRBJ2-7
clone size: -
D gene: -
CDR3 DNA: TGTGCCAGCAGCTTAATTTTGCGGGGAGTGGGGGAGCAGTACTTC
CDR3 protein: CASSLILRGVGEQYF

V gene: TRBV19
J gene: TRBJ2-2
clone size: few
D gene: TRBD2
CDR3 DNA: TGTGCCAGTAGTCAACCCCTAGCGGGAGGCCCCGGGGAGCTGTTTTTT
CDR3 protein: CASSQPLAGGPGELFF

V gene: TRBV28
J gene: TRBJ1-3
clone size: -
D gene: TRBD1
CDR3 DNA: TGTGCCAGCAGTTTATTCGGGACAGGGGGCTCTTTCTGGGGAAACACCATATATTTT
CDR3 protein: CASSLFGTGGSFWGNTIYF

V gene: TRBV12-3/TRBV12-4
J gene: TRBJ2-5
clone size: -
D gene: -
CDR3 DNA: TGTGCCAGCAGTTTGCTCCGAGCAGAGACCCAGTACTTC
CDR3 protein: CASSLLRAETQYF

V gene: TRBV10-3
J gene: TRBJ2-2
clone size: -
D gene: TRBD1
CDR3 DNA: TGTGCCATCAGTGATTCCGGGACAGGGGTCGGCGGGGAGCTGTTTTTT
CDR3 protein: CAISDSGTGVGGELFF

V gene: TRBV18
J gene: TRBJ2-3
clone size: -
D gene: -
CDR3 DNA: TGTGCCAGCTCACTGAATGGGCTCGACACAGATACGCAGTATTTT
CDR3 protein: CASSLNGLDTDTQYF

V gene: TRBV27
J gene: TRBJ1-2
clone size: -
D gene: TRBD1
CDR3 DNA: TGTGCCAGCAGTCCCCGGACAGGATATGGCTACACCTTC
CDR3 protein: CASSPRTGYGYTF

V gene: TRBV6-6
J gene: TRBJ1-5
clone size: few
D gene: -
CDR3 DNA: TGTGCCAGCAGTTACGTATGGGGCTTTAGCAATCAGCCCCAGCATTTT
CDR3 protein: CASSYVWGFSNQPQHF

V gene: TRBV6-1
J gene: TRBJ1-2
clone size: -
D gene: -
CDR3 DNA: TGTGCCAGCAGCCTCGACCTCTATGGCTACACCTTC
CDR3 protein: CASSLDLYGYTF

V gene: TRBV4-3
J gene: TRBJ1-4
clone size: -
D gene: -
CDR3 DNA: TGCGCCAGCAGCCAAGATCCCCCGGGACAAAATGAAAAACTGTTTTTT
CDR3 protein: CASSQDPPGQNEKLFF

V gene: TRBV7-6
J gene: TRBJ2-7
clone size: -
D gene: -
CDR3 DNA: TGTGCCAGCAGCCCTTGGACGGATCCAAGCTACGAGCAGTACTTC
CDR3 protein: CASSPWTDPSYEQYF

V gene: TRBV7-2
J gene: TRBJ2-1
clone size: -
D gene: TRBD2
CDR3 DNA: TGTGCCAGCAGCTTATTGGGTAGCGGGAGACTAATCTACAATGAGCAGTTCTTC
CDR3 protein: CASSLLGSGRLIYNEQFF

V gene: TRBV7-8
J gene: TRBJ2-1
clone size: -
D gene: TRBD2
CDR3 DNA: TGTGCCAGCAGCCCGAGACTAGCGGGAGGGAACAATGAGCAGTTCTTC
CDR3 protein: CASSPRLAGGNNEQFF

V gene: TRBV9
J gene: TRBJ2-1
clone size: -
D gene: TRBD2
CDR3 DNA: TGTGCCAGCAGCGCCTCCCGGACTAGCGGGAAGGGTTCCTACAATGAGCAGTTCTTC
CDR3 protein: CASSASRTSGKGSYNEQFF